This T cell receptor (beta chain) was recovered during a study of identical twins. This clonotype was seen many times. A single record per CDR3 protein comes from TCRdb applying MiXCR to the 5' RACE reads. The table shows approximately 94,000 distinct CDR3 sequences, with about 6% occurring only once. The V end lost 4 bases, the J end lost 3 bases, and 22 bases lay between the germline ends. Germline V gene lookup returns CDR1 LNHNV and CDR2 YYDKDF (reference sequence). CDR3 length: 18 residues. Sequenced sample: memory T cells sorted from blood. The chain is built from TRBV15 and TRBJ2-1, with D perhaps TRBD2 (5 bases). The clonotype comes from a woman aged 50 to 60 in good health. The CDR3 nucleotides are TGTGCCACCAGCACCGAAACCTCACTAGACCAATTCTACAATGAGCAGTTCTTC. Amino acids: CATSTETSLDQFYNEQFF.